The table lists the clone carrying this T cell receptor (beta chain) with a few counts. This sample is part of a study of blood T cell repertoires in COVID-19. CDR1 is LGHDT and CDR2 is YNNKEL in the germline V gene (reference sequence). This CDR3 is built from 15 residues. V shed 1 base and J shed 0 bases, with 7 bases lying between them. Assay: immunoSEQ multiplex PCR; the TCRdb copy retains only in-frame clones and omits some. The sample has roughly 150,000 clones, about 80% seen once. The receptor's source is a man aged 50 to 60 who had recovered from COVID-19. Sequences were obtained from PBMCs or T cells enriched from blood (not recorded which). The chain uses TRBV3-1 (or the pseudogene TRBV3-2) and TRBJ1-3; D gene uncertain. The CDR3 here is CASSQGLYSGNTIYF. In DNA form, the CDR3 reads TGTGCCAGCAGCCAAGGACTTTACTCTGGAAACACCATATATTTT.